This T cell receptor (beta chain) was documented in a study of cytomegalovirus exposure and HLA in healthy donors. Points from the study as a whole: It was about 180 TCR beta chains that were listed as cytomegalovirus-associated. Testing in vitro showed a few CMV-associated chains specific for CMV antigens. Presence/absence analyses assumed roughly uniform sequencing depth across donors.

With respect to this clone: Its antigen is currently unknown.

V lost 1 base to trimming and J lost 8 bases, with 11 bases between them. The germline CDR1 and CDR2 sequences are GTSNPN and SVGIG (reference sequence). The CDR3 contains 12 residues. PCR employed 60 Vbeta and 13 Jbeta primers. Sequenced by immunoSEQ multiplex PCR; TCRdb stores in-frame clones only, minus some. The table includes under 150,000 clones, approximately 80% detected once. The rearrangement links TRBV30 to TRBJ1-2, with D maybe TRBD1 (5 bases). The TCR was taken from a male donor in good health and CMV-seronegative. Specimen: PBMCs. As DNA, the CDR3 is TGTGCCTGGAGTGCGGGACTGGGGGGCTACACCTTC. Its protein is CAWSAGLGGYTF.